This T cell receptor (beta chain) was documented in a study of shared clonotypes between healthy human individuals. Some clones are missing from TCRdb's copy, which holds only in-frame ones; the method was immunoSEQ multiplex PCR. The sample yields 180,000 or so clones, approximately 92% seen once. V lost 1 base and J 0 bases, leaving 3 bases between the germline ends. This CDR3 comprises 13 residues. The V gene's germline CDR1 is ENHRY and CDR2 SYGVKD. Sequenced material: naive CD4+ T cells sorted from blood. Subset: CD45RA+ positively selected. V is TRBV10-3 and J is TRBJ2-5, with no clear D. The clonotype was recovered from a woman aged 25 to 39 in good health. The CDR3 is CAISEYNQETQYF. In DNA form, the CDR3 reads TGTGCCATCAGTGAGTACAACCAAGAGACCCAGTACTTC.